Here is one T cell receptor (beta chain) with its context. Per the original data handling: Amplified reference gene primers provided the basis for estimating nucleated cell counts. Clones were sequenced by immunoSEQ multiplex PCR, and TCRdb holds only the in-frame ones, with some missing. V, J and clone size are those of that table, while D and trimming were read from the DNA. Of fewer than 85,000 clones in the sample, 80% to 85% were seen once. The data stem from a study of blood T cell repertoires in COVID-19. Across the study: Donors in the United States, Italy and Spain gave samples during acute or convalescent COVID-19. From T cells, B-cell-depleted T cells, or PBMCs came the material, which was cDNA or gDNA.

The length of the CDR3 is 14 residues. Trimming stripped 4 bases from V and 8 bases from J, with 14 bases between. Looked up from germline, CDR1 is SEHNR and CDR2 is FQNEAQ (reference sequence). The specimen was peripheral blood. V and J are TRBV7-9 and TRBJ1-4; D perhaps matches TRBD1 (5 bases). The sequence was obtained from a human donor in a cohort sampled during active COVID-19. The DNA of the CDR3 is TGTGCCAGCAGCTCGACGGGGGAGGGCGAAAAACTGTTTTTT. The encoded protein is CASSSTGEGEKLFF.